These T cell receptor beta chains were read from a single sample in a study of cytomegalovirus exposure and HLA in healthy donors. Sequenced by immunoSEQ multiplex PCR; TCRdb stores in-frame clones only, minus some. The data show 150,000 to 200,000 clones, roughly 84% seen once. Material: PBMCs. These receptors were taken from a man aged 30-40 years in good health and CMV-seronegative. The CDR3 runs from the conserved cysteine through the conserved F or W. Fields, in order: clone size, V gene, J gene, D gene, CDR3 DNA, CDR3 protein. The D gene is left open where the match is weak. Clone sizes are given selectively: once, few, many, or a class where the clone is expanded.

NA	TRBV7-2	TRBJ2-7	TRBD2	TGTGCCAGCAGCTTGGGGGGGAGGTACGAGCAGTACTTC	CASSLGGRYEQYF
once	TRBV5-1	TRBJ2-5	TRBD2	TGCGCCAGCAACCCACAGACTAGCGGACAAGAGACCCAGTACTTC	CASNPQTSGQETQYF
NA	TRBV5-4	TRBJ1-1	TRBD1	TGTGCCAGCAGCTCGGGACAGGGGGGCAGAAACACTGAAGCTTTCTTT	CASSSGQGGRNTEAFF
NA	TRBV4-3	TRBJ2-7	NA	TGCGCCAGCAGCCAAGGCACGGCGGCCCACGAGCAGTACTTC	CASSQGTAAHEQYF
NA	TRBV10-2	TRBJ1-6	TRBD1	TGCGCCAGCTGGGGGACAGGGTATATTTCACCCCTCCACTTT	CASWGTGYISPLHF
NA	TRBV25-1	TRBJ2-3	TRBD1	TGTGCCAGTCTAGGCTTCTCCGGGACAGGGGGTGCGGCAGATACGCAGTATTTT	CASLGFSGTGGAADTQYF
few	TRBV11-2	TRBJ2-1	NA	TGTGCCAGCAGCTCCTTCAGGGGGGATCACTACAATGAGCAGTTCTTC	CASSSFRGDHYNEQFF
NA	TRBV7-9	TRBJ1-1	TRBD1	TGTGCCAGCAGTTATCAACAGGGGCGGCCGAACACTGAAGCTTTCTTT	CASSYQQGRPNTEAFF
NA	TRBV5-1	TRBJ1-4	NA	TGCGCCAGCAGCCTGATGACAGGATCAGCCGAAAAACTGTTTTTT	CASSLMTGSAEKLFF
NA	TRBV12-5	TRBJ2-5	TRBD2	TGTGCTAGTGGAGAGGATAGCGGGAGGGGCGAGACCCAGTACTTC	CASGEDSGRGETQYF
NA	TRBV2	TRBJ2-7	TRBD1	TGTGCCAGCAGTCGACAGGGGACGGGGTACGAGCAGTACTTC	CASSRQGTGYEQYF
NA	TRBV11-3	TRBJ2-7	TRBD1	TGTGCCAGCAGCCCAACAGGGGGCGTCCAGTACGAGCAGTACTTC	CASSPTGGVQYEQYF
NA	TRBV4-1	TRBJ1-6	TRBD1	TGCGCCAGCAGCCAGAACCGGGACAGCAGGATTTCACCCCTCCACTTT	CASSQNRDSRISPLHF
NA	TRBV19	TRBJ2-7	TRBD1	TGTGCCAGTAGTAGGGACAGTGCCTACGAGCAGTACTTC	CASSRDSAYEQYF
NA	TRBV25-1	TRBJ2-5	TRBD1	TGCGCCAGCAGTAGATACAGGGGGGAGACCCAGTACTTC	CASSRYRGETQYF
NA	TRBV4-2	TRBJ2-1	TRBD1	TGTGCCAGCAGCCCTGCGGAGACAGGGGTTTACAATGAGCAGTTCTTC	CASSPAETGVYNEQFF